The T cell receptor (beta chain) under discussion was sequenced for a study of neoadjuvant nivolumab and ipilimumab in lung cancer. The CDR3 runs to 13 residues. The data were produced by immunoSEQ multiplex PCR, yet TCRdb's version contains in-frame clones alone and is incomplete. Altogether just under 10,000 clones are present, roughly four fifths being singletons, with the ten largest covering roughly 3.7%. The sample in question was peripheral blood, obtained before neoadjuvant nivolumab, alone or with ipilimumab. V and J are TRBV21-1 and TRBJ2-2; TRBD2, the D gene given by the table, was not confirmed from the DNA. TRBV21-1 is tagged as a pseudogene. The receptor comes from an adult with non-small cell lung cancer. This CDR3 is CASSKGGAGELFF. CDR3 DNA sequence: TGTGCCAGCAGCAAAGGGGGGGCCGGGGAGCTGTTTTTT.